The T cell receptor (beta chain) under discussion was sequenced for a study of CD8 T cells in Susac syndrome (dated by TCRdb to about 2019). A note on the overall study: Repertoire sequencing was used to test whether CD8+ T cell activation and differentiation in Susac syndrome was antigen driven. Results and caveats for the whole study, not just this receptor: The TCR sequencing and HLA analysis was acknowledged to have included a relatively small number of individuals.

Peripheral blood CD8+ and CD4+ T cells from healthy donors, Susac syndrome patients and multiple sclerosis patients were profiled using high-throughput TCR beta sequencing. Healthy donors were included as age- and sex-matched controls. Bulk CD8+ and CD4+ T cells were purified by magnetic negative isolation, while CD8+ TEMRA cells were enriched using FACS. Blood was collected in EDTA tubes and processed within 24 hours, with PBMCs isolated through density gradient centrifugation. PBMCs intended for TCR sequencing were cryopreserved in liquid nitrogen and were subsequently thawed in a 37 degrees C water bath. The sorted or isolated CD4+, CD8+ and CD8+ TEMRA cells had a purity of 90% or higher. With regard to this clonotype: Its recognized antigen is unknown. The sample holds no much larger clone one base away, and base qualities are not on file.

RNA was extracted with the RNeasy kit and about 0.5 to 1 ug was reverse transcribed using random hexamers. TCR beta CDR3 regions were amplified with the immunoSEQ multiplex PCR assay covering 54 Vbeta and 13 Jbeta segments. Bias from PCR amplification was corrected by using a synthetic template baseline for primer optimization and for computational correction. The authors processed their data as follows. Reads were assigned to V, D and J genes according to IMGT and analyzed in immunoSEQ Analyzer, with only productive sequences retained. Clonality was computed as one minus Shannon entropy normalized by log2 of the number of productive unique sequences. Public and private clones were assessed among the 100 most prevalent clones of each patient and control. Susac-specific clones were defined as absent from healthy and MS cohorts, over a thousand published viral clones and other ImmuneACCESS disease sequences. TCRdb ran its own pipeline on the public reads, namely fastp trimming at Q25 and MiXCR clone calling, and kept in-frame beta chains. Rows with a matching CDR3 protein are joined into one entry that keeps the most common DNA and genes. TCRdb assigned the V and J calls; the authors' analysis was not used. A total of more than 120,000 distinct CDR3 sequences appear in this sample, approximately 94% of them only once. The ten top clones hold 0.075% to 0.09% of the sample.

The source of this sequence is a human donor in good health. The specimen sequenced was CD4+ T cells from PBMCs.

The DNA reads TGTGCCAGCAGCCAAGAAACCACCGGGGAGCTGTTTTTT. It codes for CASSQETTGELFF. The V and J segments used are TRBV3-1 and TRBJ2-2, with no reliable assignment of the D segment. Including cysteine and phenylalanine, the CDR3 has 13 amino acids. Only CDR3 DNA remains: 39 bases, in frame from the first base. Between the V and J ends, shortened by 0 bases and 4 bases respectively, the junction contains 3 bases. According to the germline V gene (reference sequence), CDR1 reads LGHDT and CDR2 reads YNNKEL.